This paragraph covers one T cell receptor beta chain sequence. Its target is not known. This specimen belongs to a study of T cell repertoires in cytomegalovirus infection. At the level of the study: It can be stated that public TCR beta signatures indicated CMV infection as well as a matching HLA type.

Study results and limitations: The study identified carriers of CMV plus the relevant HLA from cumulative public TCR beta family frequency. CMV-specific HLA-C-restricted TCR beta clonotypes dominated the ex vivo response.

From germline, CDR1 is MDHEN and CDR2 SYDVKM. This CDR3 is 17 amino acids long. Trimming cost V 4 bases and J 0 bases, with 16 bases left between them. TCRdb passed the reads through MiXCR, listing each CDR3 protein once. The sample shows around 540,000 distinct CDR3 sequences, around 30% of them seen only once. The V and J genes are TRBV28 and TRBJ1-3; no clear D gene. The sample in question was cultured PBMCs, obtained from culture after CMV antigen stimulation. This clonotype originated in a human donor in good health (CMV status not recorded). Some clones in this sample may be carry-over from other donors' samples. The CDR3 coding sequence is TGTGCCAGCAGTTCCACGAGGACGGGGTTCTCTGGAAACACCATATATTTT. Amino acids: CASSSTRTGFSGNTIYF.